This T cell receptor beta chain was sequenced during a study of cytomegalovirus exposure and HLA in healthy donors. The overall study: T cells numbering about 180 million yielded approximately 100 million unique TCR beta sequences in an earlier analysis.

Researchers ran the PCR with 60 Vbeta and 13 Jbeta primers. Only in-frame clones appear in the TCRdb table, and some are missing; sequencing was by immunoSEQ multiplex PCR. The table shows over 100,000 clones, with roughly 85% occurring only once. The receptor was isolated from a man aged 35-49 years in good health and CMV-seronegative. The sequenced sample was PBMCs.

The CDR3 DNA reads TGTGCCAGCAGTCAGTTCCAAGGACTGCCCATGGATACGCAGTATTTT. Translated, it gives CASSQFQGLPMDTQYF. The V gene is TRBV25-1, the J gene TRBJ2-3; maybe TRBD2 (5 bases). Germline V gene lookup returns CDR1 MGHDK and CDR2 SYGVNS. The CDR3 totals 16 residues. Trimming shortened V by 5 bases and J by 6 bases, and 21 bases separated the two germline ends.